This is a list of T cell receptor beta chains from one sample in a study of blood T cell repertoires in COVID-19. Clones were sequenced by immunoSEQ multiplex PCR, and TCRdb holds only the in-frame ones, with some missing. Of fewer than 70,000 clones in the sample, around 84% were seen once. The sample consisted of peripheral blood. The source of these receptors is a woman over 75 with acute or convalescent COVID-19. Each CDR3 is given with its conserved first and last residue. D genes are given only for firm matches. For some rows the clone size is stated as once, few or many, or as a class when expanded; others skip it.

clone size: -
J gene: TRBJ2-7
V gene: TRBV7-3
D gene: -
CDR3 protein: CASSRGSSSYEQYF
CDR3 DNA: TGTGCCAGCAGCAGGGGGTCAAGCTCCTACGAGCAGTACTTC

clone size: -
J gene: TRBJ1-3
V gene: TRBV4-1
D gene: -
CDR3 protein: CASSQELGPSRPSGNTIYF
CDR3 DNA: TGCGCCAGCAGCCAAGAACTGGGGCCCTCCCGCCCGTCCGGAAACACCATATATTTT

clone size: few
J gene: TRBJ2-2
V gene: TRBV19
D gene: -
CDR3 protein: CASTSRGVMNTGELFF
CDR3 DNA: TGTGCCAGTACCTCCAGGGGGGTGATGAACACCGGGGAGCTGTTTTTT

clone size: -
J gene: TRBJ1-2
V gene: TRBV2
D gene: -
CDR3 protein: CASGRQESNYGYTF
CDR3 DNA: TGTGCCAGCGGTCGGCAGGAATCTAACTATGGCTACACCTTC

clone size: few
J gene: TRBJ2-1
V gene: TRBV27
D gene: -
CDR3 protein: CASSLILQGGEQFF
CDR3 DNA: TGTGCCAGCAGTTTAATTCTTCAGGGGGGCGAGCAGTTCTTC

clone size: -
J gene: TRBJ1-3
V gene: TRBV23-1
D gene: -
CDR3 protein: CASSRQWRFSGNTIYF
CDR3 DNA: TGCGCCAGCAGTCGCCAATGGAGGTTCTCTGGAAACACCATATATTTT

clone size: -
J gene: TRBJ2-1
V gene: TRBV24-1
D gene: TRBD1
CDR3 protein: CATSDVQGDVNEQFF
CDR3 DNA: TGTGCCACCAGTGATGTACAGGGGGACGTCAATGAGCAGTTCTTC

clone size: -
J gene: TRBJ1-5
V gene: TRBV3-1/TRBV3-2
D gene: -
CDR3 protein: CASSLGTGVQPQHF
CDR3 DNA: TGTGCCAGCAGCCTAGGGACGGGAGTTCAGCCCCAGCATTTT

clone size: -
J gene: TRBJ2-1
V gene: TRBV5-1
D gene: -
CDR3 protein: CASSLEGRGFDNEQFF
CDR3 DNA: TGCGCCAGCAGCTTGGAGGGCAGGGGCTTCGACAATGAGCAGTTCTTC

clone size: -
J gene: TRBJ1-1
V gene: TRBV18
D gene: -
CDR3 protein: CASSPTPLGGSNTEAFF
CDR3 DNA: TGTGCCAGCTCACCCACTCCTTTGGGGGGGTCGAACACTGAAGCTTTCTTT

clone size: -
J gene: TRBJ2-3
V gene: TRBV11-2
D gene: TRBD2
CDR3 protein: CASSRRDYYTDTQYF
CDR3 DNA: TGTGCCAGCAGCCGCCGGGACTACTACACAGATACGCAGTATTTT

clone size: -
J gene: TRBJ2-7
V gene: TRBV3-1/TRBV3-2
D gene: -
CDR3 protein: CASSQEVIGAYEQYF
CDR3 DNA: TGTGCCAGCAGCCAAGAGGTGATAGGGGCCTACGAGCAGTACTTC

clone size: -
J gene: TRBJ1-1
V gene: TRBV12-3/TRBV12-4
D gene: -
CDR3 protein: CASSETTNTEAFF
CDR3 DNA: TGTGCCAGCAGCGAAACAACGAACACTGAAGCTTTCTTT

clone size: once
J gene: TRBJ2-7
V gene: TRBV3-1/TRBV3-2
D gene: -
CDR3 protein: CASTPRTATTYEQYF
CDR3 DNA: TGTGCCAGCACCCCTCGGACAGCCACCACCTACGAGCAGTACTTC

clone size: once
J gene: TRBJ1-2
V gene: TRBV29-1
D gene: TRBD1
CDR3 protein: CSVGDRAFSYGYTF
CDR3 DNA: TGCAGCGTTGGGGACAGGGCGTTCTCTTATGGCTACACCTTC

clone size: -
J gene: TRBJ1-4
V gene: TRBV10-3
D gene: -
CDR3 protein: CAIRGGANEKLFF
CDR3 DNA: TGTGCCATCCGTGGGGGGGCTAATGAAAAACTGTTTTTT

clone size: -
J gene: TRBJ1-4
V gene: TRBV5-4
D gene: -
CDR3 protein: CASSSGGQLNEKLFF
CDR3 DNA: TGTGCCAGCAGCTCCGGGGGGCAGCTTAATGAAAAACTGTTTTTT

clone size: few
J gene: TRBJ1-2
V gene: TRBV15
D gene: TRBD1
CDR3 protein: CATSRAHRQGANYGYTF
CDR3 DNA: TGTGCCACCAGCAGAGCCCATCGACAGGGAGCTAACTATGGCTACACCTTC

clone size: -
J gene: TRBJ2-7
V gene: TRBV10-2
D gene: TRBD2
CDR3 protein: CATRTSGASYEQYF
CDR3 DNA: TGCGCCACCCGGACTAGCGGGGCTTCCTACGAGCAGTACTTC

clone size: -
J gene: TRBJ1-1
V gene: TRBV7-9
D gene: TRBD1
CDR3 protein: CASRAGDRRDTEAFF
CDR3 DNA: TGTGCCAGCCGGGCGGGGGACAGGCGGGACACTGAAGCTTTCTTT

clone size: -
J gene: TRBJ1-1
V gene: TRBV7-2
D gene: -
CDR3 protein: CASSFSGGGTEAFF
CDR3 DNA: TGTGCCAGCAGTTTCTCGGGGGGGGGCACTGAAGCTTTCTTT

clone size: -
J gene: TRBJ2-7
V gene: TRBV11-2
D gene: TRBD1
CDR3 protein: CASRQYPGQGVYEQYF
CDR3 DNA: TGTGCCAGCAGACAATATCCGGGACAGGGGGTTTACGAGCAGTACTTC

clone size: few
J gene: TRBJ2-2
V gene: TRBV5-6
D gene: -
CDR3 protein: CASSALAVEDTGELFF
CDR3 DNA: TGTGCCAGCAGCGCCTTGGCGGTCGAGGACACCGGGGAGCTGTTTTTT

clone size: -
J gene: TRBJ2-7
V gene: TRBV14
D gene: TRBD1
CDR3 protein: CASSPGTGVHEQYF
CDR3 DNA: TGTGCCAGCAGTCCCGGGACAGGGGTCCACGAGCAGTACTTC

clone size: -
J gene: TRBJ1-5
V gene: TRBV5-6
D gene: -
CDR3 protein: CASSFRGARNQPQHF
CDR3 DNA: TGTGCCAGCAGCTTCCGGGGGGCGCGAAATCAGCCCCAGCATTTT

clone size: -
J gene: TRBJ2-7
V gene: TRBV10-2
D gene: -
CDR3 protein: CASSKQGYEQYF
CDR3 DNA: TGCGCCAGCAGTAAACAGGGCTACGAGCAGTACTTC

clone size: -
J gene: TRBJ1-2
V gene: TRBV2
D gene: TRBD1
CDR3 protein: CASSRGTGDHYGYTF
CDR3 DNA: TGTGCCAGCAGTCGCGGGACAGGGGATCACTATGGCTACACCTTC